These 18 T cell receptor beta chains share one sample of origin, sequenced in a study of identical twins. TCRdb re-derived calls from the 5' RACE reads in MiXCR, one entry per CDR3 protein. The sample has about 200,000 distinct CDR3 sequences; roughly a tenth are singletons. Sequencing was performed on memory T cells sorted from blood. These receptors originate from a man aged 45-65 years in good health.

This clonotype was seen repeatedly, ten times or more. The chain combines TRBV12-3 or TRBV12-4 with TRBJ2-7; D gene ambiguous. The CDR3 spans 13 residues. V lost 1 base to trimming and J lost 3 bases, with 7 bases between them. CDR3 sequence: CASSLELNYEQYF. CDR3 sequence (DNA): TGTGCCAGCAGTTTAGAGTTGAACTACGAGCAGTACTTC.

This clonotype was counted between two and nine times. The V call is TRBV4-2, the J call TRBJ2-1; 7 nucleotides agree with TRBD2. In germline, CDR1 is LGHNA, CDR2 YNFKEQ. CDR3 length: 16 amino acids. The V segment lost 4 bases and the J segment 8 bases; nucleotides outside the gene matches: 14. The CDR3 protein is CASSLWGGGQSDEQFF. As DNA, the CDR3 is TGTGCCAGCAGCCTATGGGGGGGAGGCCAATCTGATGAGCAGTTCTTC.

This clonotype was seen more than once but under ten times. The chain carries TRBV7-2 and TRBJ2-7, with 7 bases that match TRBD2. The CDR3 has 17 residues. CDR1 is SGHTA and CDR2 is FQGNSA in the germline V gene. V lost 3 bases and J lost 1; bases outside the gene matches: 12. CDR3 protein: CASSFPFSGSQSYEQYF. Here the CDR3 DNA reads TGTGCCAGCAGCTTTCCCTTTAGCGGGTCCCAATCCTACGAGCAGTACTTC.

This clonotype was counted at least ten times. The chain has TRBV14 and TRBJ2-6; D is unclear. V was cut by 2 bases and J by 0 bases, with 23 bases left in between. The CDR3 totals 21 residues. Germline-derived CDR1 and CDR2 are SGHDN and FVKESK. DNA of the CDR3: TGTGCCAGCAGCCAAAAATCTCCGGGCTCCATCCTTAGCTCTGGGGCCAACGTCCTGACTTTC. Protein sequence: CASSQKSPGSILSSGANVLTF.

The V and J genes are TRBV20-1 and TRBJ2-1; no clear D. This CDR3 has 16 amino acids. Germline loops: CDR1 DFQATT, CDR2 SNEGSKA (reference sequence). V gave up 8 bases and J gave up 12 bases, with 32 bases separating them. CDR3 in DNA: TGCAGTACAACCCGCTATCGGCAGAACCTAAACCTTCTGCAGTTCTTC. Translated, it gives CSTTRYRQNLNLLQFF.

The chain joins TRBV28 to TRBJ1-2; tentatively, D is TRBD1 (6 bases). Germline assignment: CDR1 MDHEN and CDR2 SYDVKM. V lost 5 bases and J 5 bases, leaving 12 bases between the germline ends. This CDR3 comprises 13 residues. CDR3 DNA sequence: TGTGCCAGCAGTCAGAACAGGGTTTATGGCTACACCTTC. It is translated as CASSQNRVYGYTF.

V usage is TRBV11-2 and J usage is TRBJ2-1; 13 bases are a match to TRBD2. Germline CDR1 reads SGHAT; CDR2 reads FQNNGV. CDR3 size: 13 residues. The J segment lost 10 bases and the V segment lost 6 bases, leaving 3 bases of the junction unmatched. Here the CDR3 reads CASRLAGGVEQFF. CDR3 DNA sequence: TGTGCCAGCAGACTAGCGGGGGGGGTGGAGCAGTTCTTC.

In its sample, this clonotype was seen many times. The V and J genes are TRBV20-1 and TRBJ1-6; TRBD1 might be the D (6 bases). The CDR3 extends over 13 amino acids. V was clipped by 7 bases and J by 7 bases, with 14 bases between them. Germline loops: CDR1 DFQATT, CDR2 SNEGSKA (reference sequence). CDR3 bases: TGCAGTGTCCGGTGGACAGCAAATTCACCCCTCCACTTT. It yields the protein CSVRWTANSPLHF.

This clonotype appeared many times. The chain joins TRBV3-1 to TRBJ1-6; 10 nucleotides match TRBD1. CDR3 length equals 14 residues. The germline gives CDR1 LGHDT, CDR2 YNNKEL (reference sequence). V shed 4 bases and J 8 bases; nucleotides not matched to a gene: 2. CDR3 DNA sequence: TGTGCCAGCAGCCTAGGGACAGGGGATTCACCCCTCCACTTT. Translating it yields CASSLGTGDSPLHF. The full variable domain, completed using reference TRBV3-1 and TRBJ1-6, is DTAVSQTPKYLVTQMGNDKSIKCEQNLGHDTMYWYKQDSKKFLKIMFSYNNKELIINETVPNRFSPKSPDKAHLNLHINSLELGDSAVYFCASSLGTGDSPLHFGNGTRLTVT.

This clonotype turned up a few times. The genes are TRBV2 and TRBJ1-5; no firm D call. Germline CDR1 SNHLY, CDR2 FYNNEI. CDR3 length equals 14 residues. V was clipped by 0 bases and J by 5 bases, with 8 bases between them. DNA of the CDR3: TGTGCCAGCAGTGAAGCGACGGGGTATCAGCCCCAGCATTTT. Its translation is CASSEATGYQPQHF. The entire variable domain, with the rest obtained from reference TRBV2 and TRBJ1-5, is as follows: EPEVTQTPSHQVTQMGQEVILRCVPISNHLYFYWYRQILGQKVEFLVSFYNNEISEKSEIFDDQFSVERPDGSNFTLKIRSTKLEDSAMYFCASSEATGYQPQHFGDGTRLSIL.

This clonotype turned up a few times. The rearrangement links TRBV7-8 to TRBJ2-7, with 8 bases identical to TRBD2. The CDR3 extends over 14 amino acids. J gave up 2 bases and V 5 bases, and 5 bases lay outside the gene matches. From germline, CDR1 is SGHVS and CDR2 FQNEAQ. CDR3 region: CASSLKRETYEQYF. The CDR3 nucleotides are TGTGCCAGCAGCCTTAAGCGGGAGACCTACGAGCAGTACTTC.

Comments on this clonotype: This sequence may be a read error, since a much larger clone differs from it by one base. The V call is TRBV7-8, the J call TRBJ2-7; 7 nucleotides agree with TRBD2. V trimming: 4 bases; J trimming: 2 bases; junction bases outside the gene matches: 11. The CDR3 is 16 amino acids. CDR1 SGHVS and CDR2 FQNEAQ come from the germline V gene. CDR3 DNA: TGTGCCAGCAGCTCTCCTGGCGGGAGTGCCCCCTACGAGCAGTACTTC. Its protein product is CASSSPGGSAPYEQYF.

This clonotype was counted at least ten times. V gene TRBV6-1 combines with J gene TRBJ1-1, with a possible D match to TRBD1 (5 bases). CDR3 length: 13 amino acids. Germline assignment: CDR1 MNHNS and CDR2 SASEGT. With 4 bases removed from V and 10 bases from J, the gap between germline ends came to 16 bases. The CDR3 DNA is TGTGCCAGCAGTGGCGATCGGACCGGGGCAGCTTTCTTT. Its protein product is CASSGDRTGAAFF.

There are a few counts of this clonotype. The CDR3: CASSFYRGNTIYF. The CDR3 coding sequence is TGTGCCAGCAGTTTTTATCGAGGAAACACCATATATTTT. The chain couples TRBV28 to TRBJ1-3; no clear D. Germline CDR1 MDHEN, CDR2 SYDVKM. The CDR3 runs 13 residues. V was cut by 3 bases and J by 4 bases, with 7 bases left in between.

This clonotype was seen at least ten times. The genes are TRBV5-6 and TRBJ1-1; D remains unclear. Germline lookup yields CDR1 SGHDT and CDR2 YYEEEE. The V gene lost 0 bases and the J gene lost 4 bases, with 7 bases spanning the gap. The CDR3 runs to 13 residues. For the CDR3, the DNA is TGTGCCAGCAGCTTGGGGCTGGTCACTGAAGCTTTCTTT. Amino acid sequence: CASSLGLVTEAFF.

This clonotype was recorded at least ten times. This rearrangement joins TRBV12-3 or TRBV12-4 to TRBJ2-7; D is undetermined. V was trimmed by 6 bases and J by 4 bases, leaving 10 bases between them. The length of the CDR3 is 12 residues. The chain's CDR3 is CASSLGRYEQYF. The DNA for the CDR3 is TGTGCCAGCAGCCTCGGACGGTACGAGCAGTACTTC.

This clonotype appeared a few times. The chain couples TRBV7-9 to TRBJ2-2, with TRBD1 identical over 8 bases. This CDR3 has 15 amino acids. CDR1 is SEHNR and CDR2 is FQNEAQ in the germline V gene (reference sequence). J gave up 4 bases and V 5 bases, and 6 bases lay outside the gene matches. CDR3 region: CASSRTGLGTGELFF. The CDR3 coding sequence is TGTGCCAGCAGCCGGACAGGGTTGGGCACCGGGGAGCTGTTTTTT. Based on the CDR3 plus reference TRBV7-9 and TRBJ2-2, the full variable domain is DTGVSQNPRHKITKRGQNVTFRCDPISEHNRLYWYRQTLGQGPEFLTYFQNEAQLEKSRLLSDRFSAERPKGSFSTLEIQRTEQGDSAMYLCASSRTGLGTGELFFGEGSRLTVL.

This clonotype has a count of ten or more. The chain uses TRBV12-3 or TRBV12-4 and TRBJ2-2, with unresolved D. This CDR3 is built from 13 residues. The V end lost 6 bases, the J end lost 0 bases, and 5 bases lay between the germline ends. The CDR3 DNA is TGTGCCAGCAGAGCCTCGAACACCGGGGAGCTGTTTTTT. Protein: CASRASNTGELFF.